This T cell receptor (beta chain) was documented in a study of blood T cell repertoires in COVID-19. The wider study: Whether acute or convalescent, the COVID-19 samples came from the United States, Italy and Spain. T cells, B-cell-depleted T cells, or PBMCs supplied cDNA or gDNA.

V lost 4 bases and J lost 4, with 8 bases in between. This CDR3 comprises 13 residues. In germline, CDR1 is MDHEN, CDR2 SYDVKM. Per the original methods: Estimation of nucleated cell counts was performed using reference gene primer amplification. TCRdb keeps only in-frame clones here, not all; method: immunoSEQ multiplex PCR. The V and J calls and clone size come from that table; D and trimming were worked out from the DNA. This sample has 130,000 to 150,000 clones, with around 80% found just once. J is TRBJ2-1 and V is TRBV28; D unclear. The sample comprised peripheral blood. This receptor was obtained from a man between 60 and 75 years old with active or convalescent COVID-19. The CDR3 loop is CASSWVTYNEQFF. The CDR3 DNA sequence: TGTGCCAGCAGTTGGGTGACTTACAATGAGCAGTTCTTC.